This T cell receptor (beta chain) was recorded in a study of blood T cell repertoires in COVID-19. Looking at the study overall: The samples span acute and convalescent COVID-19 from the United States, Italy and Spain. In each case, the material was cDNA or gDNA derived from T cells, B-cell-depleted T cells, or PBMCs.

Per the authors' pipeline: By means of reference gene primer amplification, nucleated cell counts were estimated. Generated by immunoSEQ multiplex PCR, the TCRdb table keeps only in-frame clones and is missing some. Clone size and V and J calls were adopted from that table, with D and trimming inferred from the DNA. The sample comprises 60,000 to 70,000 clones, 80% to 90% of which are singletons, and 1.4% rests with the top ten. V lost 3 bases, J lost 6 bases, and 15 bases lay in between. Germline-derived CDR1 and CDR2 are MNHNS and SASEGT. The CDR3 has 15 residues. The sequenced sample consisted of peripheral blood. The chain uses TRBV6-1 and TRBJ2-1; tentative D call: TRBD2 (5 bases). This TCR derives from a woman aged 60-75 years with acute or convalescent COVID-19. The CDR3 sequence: CASSDVGGWTNEQFF. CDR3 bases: TGTGCCAGCAGTGATGTGGGCGGGTGGACCAATGAGCAGTTCTTC.